The 14 T cell receptor beta chains presented below share a single source sample, sequenced in a study of T cell repertoires in cytomegalovirus infection. MiXCR was run by TCRdb on the reads, yielding one entry per CDR3 protein. This table has about 920,000 distinct CDR3 sequences, 30% to 40% appearing once. Their antigens are not known. The sample consisted of cultured CD8+ T cells from PBMCs, taken from culture after CMV antigen stimulation. These receptor sequences come from a human donor in good health (CMV status not recorded). Some clones in this sample may be carry-over from other donors' samples.

The sample holds many counts of this clonotype. J is TRBJ1-2 and V is TRBV7-2; D is uncertain. V was shortened by 5 bases and J by 6 bases, with 10 bases between the two germline ends. The CDR3 loop spans 12 amino acids. Germline CDR1 reads SGHTA; CDR2 reads FQGNSA. The CDR3 coding sequence is TGTGCCAGCAGCGTGGGAATGGATGGCTACACCTTC. Translating gives CASSVGMDGYTF.

The CDR3 spells CASSYGSQPLQETQYF. In DNA form, the CDR3 reads TGTGCCAGCAGTTACGGGAGCCAACCCCTCCAAGAGACCCAGTACTTC. V gene TRBV6-6 combines with J gene TRBJ2-5; TRBD2 is a possible D gene (5 bases). V was pared by 2 bases and J by 1 base, with 14 bases between. In germline, CDR1 is MNHNY, CDR2 SVGAGI (reference sequence). This CDR3 has 16 residues.

This clonotype was counted only a few times. The rearrangement uses TRBV7-2 and TRBJ2-4; unclear D gene. The CDR3 is 15 residues long. In germline, CDR1 is SGHTA, CDR2 FQGNSA. Trimming shortened V by 0 bases and J by 8 bases, and 14 bases separated the two germline ends. The CDR3 spells CASSLARTVPHIQYF. The CDR3 bases are TGTGCCAGCAGCTTAGCTCGGACGGTGCCGCACATTCAGTACTTC.

The rearrangement links TRBV7-6 to TRBJ1-1, with D perhaps TRBD1 (6 bases). The CDR3 has 13 amino acids. The germline V and J ends were trimmed by 4 bases and 4 bases, with 10 bases remaining between them. CDR1 is SGHVS and CDR2 is FNYEAQ in the germline V gene. The CDR3 here is CASSSKGGTEAFF. CDR3 bases: TGTGCCAGCAGCTCCAAGGGGGGCACTGAAGCTTTCTTT. Filled out from reference TRBV7-6 and TRBJ1-1, the complete variable domain reads GAGVSQSPRYKVTKRGQDVALRCDPISGHVSLYWYRQALGQGPEFLTYFNYEAQQDKSGLPNDRFSAERPEGSISTLTIQRTEQRDSAMYRCASSSKGGTEAFFGQGTRLTVV.

The rearrangement links TRBV4-2 to TRBJ2-1, with 9 bases aligning to TRBD2. V lost 4 bases and J lost 5; bases outside the gene matches: 6. Germline CDR1 LGHNA, CDR2 YNFKEQ. The CDR3 runs to 15 residues. CDR3: CASSRGLAPNNEQFF. CDR3 sequence (DNA): TGTGCCAGCAGCCGAGGACTAGCGCCTAACAATGAGCAGTTCTTC.

This clonotype was seen more than once but under ten times. CDR3 in amino acids: CASSQAIRGLYEQYF. CDR3 in DNA: TGTGCCAGCAGCCAAGCTATAAGGGGCCTCTACGAGCAGTACTTC. The rearrangement links TRBV3-1 to TRBJ2-7; D possibly corresponds to TRBD1 (5 bases). The V and J ends lost 1 base and 3 bases respectively, with 13 bases between them. Germline-derived CDR1 and CDR2 are LGHDT and YNNKEL (reference sequence). The CDR3 is 15 amino acids.

The sample holds many counts of this clonotype. This chain joins TRBV12-3 or TRBV12-4 and TRBJ2-5; 7 positions match TRBD2. V trimming: 3 bases; J trimming: 4 bases; junction bases outside the gene matches: 5. The CDR3 is 14 residues long. In nucleotides, the CDR3 is TGTGCCAGCAGTTTCCGGGGGGAGGGAGAGACCCAGTACTTC. Residues: CASSFRGEGETQYF.

The rearrangement links TRBV12-3 or TRBV12-4 to TRBJ1-5, with D hard to call. This CDR3 is 14 amino acids long. V was clipped by 4 bases and J by 3 bases, with 10 bases between them. CDR3 protein: CASSYGAVNQPQHF. CDR3 DNA sequence: TGTGCCAGCAGTTATGGAGCCGTCAATCAGCCCCAGCATTTT.

As DNA, the CDR3 is TGCGCCAGCAGCGAGCTACAGGGTCCCCTTGAGACCCAGTACTTC. Its protein is CASSELQGPLETQYF. This chain uses TRBV5-1 with TRBJ2-5; possibly TRBD1 for D (6 bases). CDR1 is SGHRS and CDR2 is YFSETQ in the germline V gene. Trimming stripped 4 bases from V and 5 bases from J, with 18 bases between. CDR3 length equals 15 residues.

This chain connects TRBV4-1 to TRBJ1-4, with 7 bases identical to TRBD1. Germline CDR1 and CDR2: MGHRA and YSYEKL. The CDR3 spans 15 residues. Germline trimming cut 5 bases from V and 7 bases from J; bases unmatched to any gene: 10. CDR3 sequence: CASSNLGKGAEKLFF. CDR3 bases: TGCGCCAGCAGCAACCTGGGCAAGGGGGCTGAAAAACTGTTTTTT.

The V gene is TRBV7-1, the J gene TRBJ1-2; 9 bases are a match to TRBD1. TRBV7-1 falls under the ORF class, with uncertain function. The CDR3 loop spans 15 amino acids. V lost 5 bases and J lost 6; bases outside the gene matches: 10. The CDR3 region is CASSGLDRGNHGYTF. CDR3 coding DNA: TGTGCCAGCAGCGGTCTGGACAGGGGAAACCATGGCTACACCTTC.

V gene TRBV19 combines with J gene TRBJ2-1; tentatively, D is TRBD2 (7 bases). Germline values: CDR1 LNHDA, CDR2 SQIVND (reference sequence). The CDR3 extends over 15 amino acids. Trimming stripped 6 bases from V and 2 bases from J, with 14 bases between. The CDR3: CASRPRGGPYNEQFF. The CDR3 bases are TGTGCCAGTAGACCTAGGGGGGGCCCCTACAATGAGCAGTTCTTC.

The genes are TRBV29-1 and TRBJ2-1; TRBD1 agrees at 11 bases. Germline values: CDR1 SQVTM, CDR2 ANQGSEA. The CDR3 is 12 amino acids. V was pared by 7 bases and J by 7 bases, with 3 bases of the junction left unmatched. The CDR3 region has the DNA TGCAGCGGGGGGACAGGGGGGAATGAGCAGTTCTTC. It yields the protein CSGGTGGNEQFF.

CDR3 nucleotides: TGTGCCAGCAGGGGGCGGGTCGGCTATGGCTACACCTTC. Amino acid sequence: CASRGRVGYGYTF. This chain joins TRBV7-9 and TRBJ1-2; D might be TRBD1 (5 bases). The CDR3 sequence is 13 residues long. Trimming removed 6 bases from V and 4 bases from J, with 12 bases in between. Germline CDR1 SEHNR, CDR2 FQNEAQ (reference sequence).